The entry below describes one TCR beta chain. Its specificity is unknown. The immunoSEQ assay was v3. Survey-level samples got 1.5 million to 2.5 million read pairs; deep-level samples got roughly 5-6 million. TCRdb's copy holds only in-frame clones and misses some; the assay was immunoSEQ multiplex PCR. The sample lists approximately 47,000 clones, approximately 86% occurring once. The data stem from a study of TIL therapy for anti-PD-1-resistant metastatic lung cancer. General study points: After infusion, TIL clonotypes partly replaced peripheral T cells and declined over months.

The CDR3 has 15 amino acids. V lost 3 bases, J lost 0 bases, and 9 bases lay in between. Germline-derived CDR1 and CDR2 are LGHDT and YNNKEL (reference sequence). Documented time point: pre-treatment sample, taken before nivolumab and TIL therapy. Sequenced here: blood, sampled at baseline. The source is a person aged 30 to 80 with non-small cell lung cancer. The genes are TRBV3-1 (or the pseudogene TRBV3-2) and TRBJ2-1; perhaps TRBD2 as D (5 bases). CDR3 in DNA: TGTGCCAGCAGCCATTCGGGATACTCCTACAATGAGCAGTTCTTC. Protein sequence: CASSHSGYSYNEQFF.